This T cell receptor beta chain comes out of a study of control samples from healthy donors and cancer patients. V lost 5 bases and J lost 8; bases outside the gene matches: 6. In germline, CDR1 is SGHNT, CDR2 YENEEA. This CDR3 region has 13 residues. This clone was detected once. TCRdb's copy holds only in-frame clones and misses some; the assay was immunoSEQ multiplex PCR. The sample consists of roughly 100,000 clones, roughly nine tenths of them appearing once. The TCR comes from a woman between 18 and 29 years old in good health. Sequencing input: blood. The chain carries TRBV11-3 and TRBJ2-1; TRBD1 matches at 7 bases. CDR3 DNA sequence: TGTGCCAGCAGCCCTATACAGGGGCATGAGCAGTTCTTC. Amino acids: CASSPIQGHEQFF. The full variable domain, completed using reference TRBV11-3 and TRBJ2-1, is EAGVVQSPRYKIIEKKQPVAFWCNPISGHNTLYWYLQNLGQGPELLIRYENEEAVDDSQLPKDRFSAERLKGVDSTLKIQPAELGDSAVYLCASSPIQGHEQFFGPGTRLTVL.